The 26 T cell receptor beta chains listed next were all sequenced from one sample in a study of PD-L1 blockade in urothelial cancer. Measured with immunoSEQ multiplex PCR; TCRdb has only the in-frame clones, and not every one. The data contain about 38,000 clones, approximately 86% of them singletons. Time point described: pretreatment peripheral blood. The specimen was PBMCs, collected around atezolizumab (anti-PD-L1) treatment. Receptors originate from a man of 80 years or more with urothelial cancer.

This rearrangement joins TRBV5-1 to TRBJ2-5; 10 nucleotides match TRBD2. The J call may be in error: the DNA end matches TRBJ2-7 better. Germline loops: CDR1 SGHRS, CDR2 YFSETQ. The CDR3 covers 15 residues. The CDR3 sequence: CASSFLAGESYEQYF. The CDR3 coding sequence is TGCGCCAGCAGCTTTCTAGCGGGAGAATCCTACGAGCAGTACTTC.

The rearrangement links TRBV19 to TRBJ2-3, with 7 nucleotides matching TRBD2. The CDR3 spans 14 residues. The ends lost 3 bases at V and 2 bases at J; junction bases unmatched: 2. Germline-derived CDR1 and CDR2 are LNHDA and SQIVND (reference sequence). CDR3 in amino acids: CASSIGGFTDTQYF. The CDR3 bases are TGTGCCAGTAGTATCGGGGGGTTCACAGATACGCAGTATTTT.

The chain employs TRBV30 and TRBJ1-5, with 9 bases that match TRBD1. There are 16 residues in the CDR3. V lost 5 bases, J lost 2 bases, and 10 bases stayed unmatched. Germline V CDR1 and CDR2: GTSNPN, SVGIG (reference sequence). As DNA, the CDR3 is TGTGCCTGGGGGACAGGGAATGGTGGGGGCAATCAGCCCCAGCATTTT. Amino acids: CAWGTGNGGGNQPQHF.

The chain is built from TRBV4-1 and TRBJ2-7, with TRBD2 matching over 13 bases. The V gene's germline CDR1 is MGHRA and CDR2 YSYEKL. V was pared by 2 bases and J by 3 bases, with 10 bases of the junction left unmatched. The CDR3 contains 18 residues. CDR3 nucleotides: TGCGCCAGCAGCCAATCATCAACTAGCGGGAGGGCCAGCTACGAGCAGTACTTC. Its protein product is CASSQSSTSGRASYEQYF.

The chain uses TRBV2 and TRBJ2-2, with 10 bases matching TRBD1. Germline V gene data show CDR1 as SNHLY and CDR2 as FYNNEI. V trimming: 5 bases; J trimming: 3 bases; junction bases outside the gene matches: 9. This CDR3 is 17 amino acids long. The CDR3 here is CASSRQGAAADTGELFF. Written as DNA, the CDR3 is TGTGCCAGCAGTCGACAGGGGGCCGCCGCGGACACCGGGGAGCTGTTTTTT.

This chain links TRBV19 with TRBJ2-1; D not certain. The V end was cut by 7 bases, the J end by 6 bases, with 13 bases between. Germline V gene lookup returns CDR1 LNHDA and CDR2 SQIVND (reference sequence). CDR3 length equals 13 residues. CDR3 in amino acids: CASNSYERNEQFF. The CDR3 nucleotides read TGTGCCAGTAATTCCTATGAGCGCAATGAGCAGTTCTTC. Drawing the rest from reference TRBV19 and TRBJ2-1, the complete variable domain is DGGITQSPKYLFRKEGQNVTLSCEQNLNHDAMYWYRQDPGQGLRLIYYSQIVNDFQKGDIAEGYSVSREKKESFPLTVTSAQKNPTAFYLCASNSYERNEQFFGPGTRLTVL.

V is TRBV7-9 and J is TRBJ2-7; D is perhaps TRBD1 (5 bases). The V gene's germline CDR1 is SEHNR and CDR2 FQNEAQ (reference sequence). This CDR3 spans 13 amino acids. With 3 bases removed from V and 3 bases from J, the gap between germline ends came to 9 bases. This CDR3 is CASSLTDNYEQYF. The CDR3 nucleotides are TGTGCCAGCAGCTTGACGGACAACTACGAGCAGTACTTC.

The chain recombines TRBV6-5 with TRBJ1-5; no reliable D call. Per germline, CDR1 MNHEY and CDR2 SVGAGI. This CDR3 region has 13 residues. Trimming removed 2 bases from V and 4 bases from J, with 6 bases in between. CDR3 DNA sequence: TGTGCCAGCAGTTACGGAGAAAATCAGCCCCAGCATTTT. Residues: CASSYGENQPQHF.

This clone appeared a single time. J is TRBJ2-1 and V is TRBV6-5; D might be TRBD2 (6 bases). The CDR3 is made up of 15 amino acids. Germline V gives CDR1 MNHEY, CDR2 SVGAGI. V was cut by 7 bases and J by 4 bases, with 17 bases left in between. CDR3 loop: CASKSGQTVYNEQFF. CDR3 in DNA: TGTGCCAGCAAAAGCGGGCAGACCGTTTACAATGAGCAGTTCTTC.

This clone has a single count. The J gene is TRBJ2-5, the V gene TRBV7-7; 7 positions match TRBD2. V shed 1 base, J shed 4 bases, and the junction held 6 bases outside the gene matches. This CDR3 is built from 15 residues. Germline CDR1 is SSHAT and CDR2 is FNYEAQ (reference sequence). CDR3 protein: CASSLGLAASETQYF. CDR3 nucleotide sequence: TGTGCCAGCAGCTTAGGGCTAGCGGCCTCAGAGACCCAGTACTTC.

The V gene is TRBV11-2, the J gene TRBJ1-2, with D uncertain. This CDR3 has 13 residues. CDR1 is SGHAT, CDR2 FQNNGV, per germline. V was trimmed by 6 bases and J by 5 bases, leaving 13 bases between them. The CDR3 here is CASSPLRRYGYTF. CDR3 DNA: TGTGCCAGCAGTCCCCTTAGGCGGTATGGCTACACCTTC.

This rearrangement joins TRBV7-2 to TRBJ2-5; 10 nucleotides agree with TRBD1. This CDR3 contains 14 residues. The germline CDR1 and CDR2 sequences are SGHTA and FQGNSA. The junction had 5 bases not matched to a gene; V was cut back by 6 bases and J by 4 bases. This chain's CDR3 is CASRLDRGRETQYF. The CDR3 nucleotides read TGTGCCAGCAGACTCGACAGGGGGCGAGAGACCCAGTACTTC.

The CDR3 sequence is CASSLEGGPDTQYF. DNA for the CDR3: TGTGCCAGCAGCCTGGAGGGAGGGCCAGATACGCAGTATTTT. This chain uses TRBV13 with TRBJ2-3; TRBD2 aligns across 7 bases. Germline CDR1 reads PRHDT; CDR2 reads FYEKMQ (reference sequence). With V trimmed by 5 bases and J by 4 bases, 6 bases remained unmatched. CDR3 size: 14 residues.

The chain recombines TRBV6-5 with TRBJ2-1, with D perhaps matching TRBD2 (5 bases). The V gene lost 10 bases and the J gene lost 0 bases, with 16 bases spanning the gap. CDR1 is MNHEY, CDR2 SVGAGI, per germline. The CDR3 contains 15 residues. The CDR3 nucleotides read TGTGCCAACTGGCTAGCCGATAGCTCCTACAATGAGCAGTTCTTC. Residues: CANWLADSSYNEQFF.

The J gene is TRBJ2-2, the V gene TRBV7-9, with 7 nucleotides matching TRBD1. The germline CDR1 and CDR2 sequences are SEHNR and FQNEAQ (reference sequence). The CDR3 is 16 amino acids. Losses at the gene ends were 6 bases for V and 1 base for J; bases not matched to a gene: 8. CDR3: CASRMTGSGNTGELFF. CDR3 in DNA: TGTGCCAGCAGAATGACAGGGAGTGGGAACACCGGGGAGCTGTTTTTT.

The rearrangement joins TRBV7-6 to TRBJ2-2; D is perhaps TRBD1 (5 bases). Germline CDR1 and CDR2: SGHVS and FNYEAQ. CDR3 length: 15 amino acids. V gave up 4 bases and J gave up 3 bases, with 12 bases separating them. CDR3 in DNA: TGTGCCAGCAGCTCAACGGCAGGGCACACCGGGGAGCTGTTTTTT. It encodes CASSSTAGHTGELFF. Full variable domain (remainder filled in from reference TRBV7-6 and TRBJ2-2): GAGVSQSPRYKVTKRGQDVALRCDPISGHVSLYWYRQALGQGPEFLTYFNYEAQQDKSGLPNDRFSAERPEGSISTLTIQRTEQRDSAMYRCASSSTAGHTGELFFGEGSRLTVL.

This clone was recorded only once. CDR3 nucleotide sequence: TGTGCCAGTAGTATAGAGGAACCTCGACTAGCAGGATTCCACGAGCAGTACTTC. Protein sequence: CASSIEEPRLAGFHEQYF. V is TRBV19 and J is TRBJ2-7, with 7 bases aligning to TRBD2. The CDR3 length is 18 residues. Germline V CDR1 and CDR2: LNHDA, SQIVND (reference sequence). V dropped 0 bases and J dropped 5; count of bases not matched to a gene: 16.

V gene TRBV19 combines with J gene TRBJ2-2, with D possibly being TRBD2 (6 bases). CDR1 is LNHDA, CDR2 SQIVND, per germline (reference sequence). There are 17 residues in the CDR3. The V end lost 2 bases, the J end lost 4 bases, and 17 bases lay between the germline ends. CDR3 sequence reads: CASSISMGKAGTGELFF. The CDR3 DNA is TGTGCCAGTAGTATATCCATGGGCAAAGCGGGCACCGGGGAGCTGTTTTTT.

This clone turned up a few times. V and J are TRBV11-3 and TRBJ2-5; D perhaps matches TRBD2 (5 bases). V was cut by 3 bases and J by 5 bases, with 10 bases left in between. This CDR3 region has 13 residues. Looked up from germline, CDR1 is SGHNT and CDR2 is YENEEA. Here the CDR3 DNA reads TGTGCCAGCAGCTTGAGGGTAGGGGAGACCCAGTACTTC. The encoded protein is CASSLRVGETQYF.

The chain uses TRBV29-1 and TRBJ1-2; the match to TRBD1 covers 7 bases. Looked up from germline, CDR1 is SQVTM and CDR2 is ANQGSEA. This CDR3 has 12 amino acids. Unmatched junction bases numbered 1, after V lost 2 bases and J lost 4 bases. The CDR3 protein is CSVERGPYGYTF. CDR3 in DNA: TGCAGCGTTGAAAGGGGGCCCTATGGCTACACCTTC.

The chain employs TRBV9 and TRBJ2-7; 7 bases map to TRBD1. Germline loops: CDR1 SGDLS, CDR2 YYNGEE. The CDR3 contains 14 residues. The ends lost 0 bases at V and 5 bases at J; junction bases unmatched: 5. The DNA for the CDR3 is TGTGCCAGCAGCGTAGCACAGGGGAGAGACGAGCAGTACTTC. Translated, it gives CASSVAQGRDEQYF.

The rearrangement uses TRBV7-9 and TRBJ1-2; D is possibly TRBD1 (5 bases). The V gene lost 5 bases and the J gene lost 2 bases, with 18 bases spanning the gap. The CDR3 consists of 16 residues. CDR1 and CDR2 (germline): SEHNR, FQNEAQ (reference sequence). CDR3 DNA: TGTGCCAGCAGCCAATCCGTGGGACTCAACAACTATGGCTACACCTTC. The encoded protein is CASSQSVGLNNYGYTF.

The rearrangement uses TRBV5-1 and TRBJ2-1; 14 positions agree with TRBD2. The germline CDR1 and CDR2 sequences are SGHRS and YFSETQ. Trimming took 4 bases from V and 7 from J; bases not matched to a gene: 7. This CDR3 has 16 residues. The CDR3 protein is CASSTGGTSGSNEQFF. DNA of the CDR3: TGCGCCAGCAGCACAGGCGGGACTAGCGGGAGTAATGAGCAGTTCTTC. Filled out from reference TRBV5-1 and TRBJ2-1, the complete variable domain reads KAGVTQTPRYLIKTRGQQVTLSCSPISGHRSVSWYQQTPGQGLQFLFEYFSETQRNKGNFPGRFSGRQFSNSRSEMNVSTLELGDSALYLCASSTGGTSGSNEQFFGPGTRLTVL.

The chain couples TRBV4-2 to TRBJ1-4, with TRBD1 matching over 9 bases. The length of the CDR3 is 15 residues. Germline CDR1 reads LGHNA; CDR2 reads YNFKEQ. J gave up 4 bases and V 5 bases, and 5 bases lay outside the gene matches. The CDR3 DNA follows: TGTGCCAGCAGCGTTCAGACAGGGGGTAATGAAAAACTGTTTTTT. It codes for CASSVQTGGNEKLFF.

The chain recombines TRBV19 with TRBJ2-2, with 8 bases lining up with TRBD2. The germline V gene encodes CDR1 LNHDA and CDR2 SQIVND (reference sequence). V was pared by 4 bases and J by 5 bases, with 6 bases of the junction left unmatched. The CDR3 has 15 amino acids. CDR3 sequence reads: CASSRAGGRTGELFF. The CDR3, as DNA: TGTGCCAGTAGTAGGGCGGGAGGCCGAACCGGGGAGCTGTTTTTT.

This clone has just a few counts. V is TRBV5-4 and J is TRBJ2-7; D is ambiguous. The germline V gene has CDR1 SGHNT and CDR2 YYREEE (reference sequence). The CDR3 contains 13 residues. V lost 0 bases to trimming and J lost 2 bases, with 6 bases between them. The CDR3 is CASSLDAAYEQYF. The CDR3 DNA follows: TGTGCCAGCAGCTTGGATGCAGCCTACGAGCAGTACTTC. Variable domain in full (rest from reference TRBV5-4 and TRBJ2-7): ETGVTQSPTHLIKTRGQQVTLRCSSQSGHNTVSWYQQALGQGPQFIFQYYREEENGRGNFPPRFSGLQFPNYSSELNVNALELDDSALYLCASSLDAAYEQYFGPGTRLTVT.